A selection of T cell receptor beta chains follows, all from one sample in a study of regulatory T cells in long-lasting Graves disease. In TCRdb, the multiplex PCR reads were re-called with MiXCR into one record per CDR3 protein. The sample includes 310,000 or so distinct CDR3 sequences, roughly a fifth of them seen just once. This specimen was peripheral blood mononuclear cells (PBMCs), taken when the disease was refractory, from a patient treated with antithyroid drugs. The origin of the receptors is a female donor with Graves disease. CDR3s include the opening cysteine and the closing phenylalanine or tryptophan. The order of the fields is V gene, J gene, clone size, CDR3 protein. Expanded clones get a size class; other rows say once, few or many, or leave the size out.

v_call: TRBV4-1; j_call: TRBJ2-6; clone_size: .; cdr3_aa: CASSQVSARSGANVLTF
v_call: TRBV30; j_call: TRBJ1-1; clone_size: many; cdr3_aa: CAWSRTGGNTEAFF
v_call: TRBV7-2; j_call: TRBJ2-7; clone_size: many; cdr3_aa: CASSPTSGSDEQYF
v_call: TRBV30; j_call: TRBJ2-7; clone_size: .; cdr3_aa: CAWNGGQGNYEQYF
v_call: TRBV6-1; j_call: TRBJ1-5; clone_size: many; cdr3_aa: CASRESQGAWTQHF
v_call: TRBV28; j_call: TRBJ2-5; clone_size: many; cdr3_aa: CASSLLAGQGTQETQYF
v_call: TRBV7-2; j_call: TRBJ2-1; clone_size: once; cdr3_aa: CASSVLGGASLNEQFF
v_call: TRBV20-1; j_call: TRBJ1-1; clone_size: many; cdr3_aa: CSATLERGRVNTEAFF
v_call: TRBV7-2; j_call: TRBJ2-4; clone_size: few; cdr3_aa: CASSLAASGSGIQYF
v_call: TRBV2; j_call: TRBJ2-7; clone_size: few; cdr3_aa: CASKMGQGNSYEQCF
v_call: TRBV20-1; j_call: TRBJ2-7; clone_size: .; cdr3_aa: CSARPRRREGHEQYF
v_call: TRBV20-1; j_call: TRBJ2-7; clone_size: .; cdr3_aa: CSARALFFDSVSHEQYF
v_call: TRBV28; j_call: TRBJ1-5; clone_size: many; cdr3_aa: CASSLWRYSNQPQHF
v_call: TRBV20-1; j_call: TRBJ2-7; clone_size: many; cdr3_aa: CSAPTSGEEQYF
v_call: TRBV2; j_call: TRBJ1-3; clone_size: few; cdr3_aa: CASRAPGNTIYF
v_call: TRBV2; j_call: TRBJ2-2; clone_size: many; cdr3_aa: CASSGLARTGELFF
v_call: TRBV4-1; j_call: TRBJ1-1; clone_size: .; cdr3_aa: CASSQVGGAEAFF
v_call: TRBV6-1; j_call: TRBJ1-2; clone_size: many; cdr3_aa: CASKVTDYGYTF
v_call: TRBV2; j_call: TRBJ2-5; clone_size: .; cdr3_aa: CASSEEVQETQYF
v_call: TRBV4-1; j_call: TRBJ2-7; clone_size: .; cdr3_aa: CASSQRTSGDEQYF
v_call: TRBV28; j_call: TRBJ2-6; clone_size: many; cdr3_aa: CASSFRYSGANVLTF
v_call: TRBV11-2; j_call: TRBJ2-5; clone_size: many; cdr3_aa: CASSSFQLAGEETQYF
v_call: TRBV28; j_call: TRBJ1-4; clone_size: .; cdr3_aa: CASSLIVAGVSEKLFF
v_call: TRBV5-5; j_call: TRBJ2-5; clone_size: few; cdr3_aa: CASNQPPGGPTRETQYF
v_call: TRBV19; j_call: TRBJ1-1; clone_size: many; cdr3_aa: CASSKPGQGLEAFF
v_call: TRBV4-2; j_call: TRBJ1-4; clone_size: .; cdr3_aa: CASSQGQEATNEKLFF
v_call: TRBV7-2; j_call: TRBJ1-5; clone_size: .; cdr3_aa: CASSSDGDQPQHF
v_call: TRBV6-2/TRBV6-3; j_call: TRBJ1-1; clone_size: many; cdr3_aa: CASSYSQQVLNTEAFF
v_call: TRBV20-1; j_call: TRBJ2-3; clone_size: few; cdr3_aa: CSASSLDGTDTQYF